This T cell receptor beta chain was recorded in a study of shared clonotypes between healthy human individuals. Study at large: Donors had three CD4 naive, three CD4 memory, two CD8 naive and one CD8 memory plate apiece.

Germline V gene lookup returns CDR1 MNHEY and CDR2 SMNVEV (reference sequence). V dropped 3 bases and J dropped 4; count of bases not matched to a gene: 13. This CDR3 contains 17 residues. Sequencing used immunoSEQ multiplex PCR; TCRdb keeps in-frame clones, though not all of them. In the table there are some 2.4 million clones, roughly 93% of which are singletons. This receptor was identified in a man between 18 and 29 years old in good health. Some clones in this sample may be carry-over from other donors' samples. The sample consisted of naive CD4+ T cells from PBMCs. Subset in this sample: CD45RA+ positively selected. The chain couples TRBV27 to TRBJ2-5; 8 bases agree with TRBD2. The CDR3 reads CASSFLGRPGLGETQYF. In nucleotides, the CDR3 is TGTGCCAGCAGTTTCCTAGGAAGGCCGGGACTAGGAGAGACCCAGTACTTC.